These 17 T cell receptor beta chains were sequenced from one sample in a study of T cell repertoires in cytomegalovirus infection. Antigens of these TCRs are unknown. TCRdb passed the reads through MiXCR, listing each CDR3 protein once. The sample includes under 850,000 distinct CDR3 sequences, 33% of them seen just once. Sequenced here: cultured PBMCs, sampled from culture after CMV antigen stimulation. The receptors were gathered from a human donor in good health (CMV status not recorded). Some clones in this sample may be carry-over from other donors' samples.

This clonotype was detected ten times or more. The DNA is omitted, as the CDR3 cannot be located on it reliably, and the CDR3 follows TCRdb's listing. The rearrangement uses TRBV7-2 and TRBJ2-7; the table calls TRBD1, which could not be checked here. Per germline, CDR1 SGHTA and CDR2 FQGNSA. The CDR3 numbers 15 amino acids, ends counted. The CDR3 is CASSFGPGGTSEQYF.

The chain has TRBV7-9 and TRBJ1-1; D is perhaps TRBD1 (5 bases). This CDR3 has 12 amino acids. The germline V and J ends were trimmed by 0 bases and 11 bases, with 10 bases remaining between them. Germline CDR1 SEHNR, CDR2 FQNEAQ (reference sequence). The CDR3 protein is CASSLAQKGAFF. The CDR3 DNA sequence: TGTGCCAGCAGCTTAGCTCAGAAGGGGGCTTTCTTT. Variable domain in full (rest from reference TRBV7-9 and TRBJ1-1): DTGVSQNPRHKITKRGQNVTFRCDPISEHNRLYWYRQTLGQGPEFLTYFQNEAQLEKSRLLSDRFSAERPKGSFSTLEIQRTEQGDSAMYLCASSLAQKGAFFGQGTRLTVV.

The J gene is TRBJ2-7, the V gene TRBV20-1, with 8 bases matching TRBD1. The CDR3 spans 14 residues. The germline gives CDR1 DFQATT, CDR2 SNEGSKA (reference sequence). Losses at the gene ends were 0 bases for V and 10 bases for J; bases not matched to a gene: 11. This CDR3 reads CSARDLGQATRQYF. CDR3 coding DNA: TGCAGTGCTAGAGATTTGGGACAGGCGACAAGACAGTACTTC.

The chain combines TRBV6-5 with TRBJ1-1; D unresolved. Deletions cut 2 bases from V and 1 base from J, with 5 bases between. The CDR3 contains 13 residues. Germline-derived CDR1 and CDR2 are MNHEY and SVGAGI. CDR3 DNA sequence: TGTGCCAGCAGTTACCATGGGAACACTGAAGCTTTCTTT. Protein: CASSYHGNTEAFF.

This clonotype was found once. The rearrangement joins TRBV28 to TRBJ1-1, with D unresolved. CDR3 length equals 13 residues. Deletions cut 7 bases from V and 8 bases from J, with 17 bases between. Germline lookup yields CDR1 MDHEN and CDR2 SYDVKM. DNA for the CDR3: TGTGCCAGCACCCCATGGTCTGATAGGGAAGCTTTCTTT. Its translation: CASTPWSDREAFF.

The chain is built from TRBV6-1 and TRBJ2-3, with D tentatively TRBD1 (6 bases). The CDR3 covers 15 residues. Trimming removed 5 bases from V and 3 bases from J, with 15 bases in between. Germline lookup yields CDR1 MNHNS and CDR2 SASEGT. The CDR3 sequence: CASSIGQSRTDTQYF. The CDR3 DNA reads TGTGCCAGCAGTATAGGACAGAGTAGGACAGATACGCAGTATTTT.

V usage is TRBV6-1 and J usage is TRBJ1-2; 8 bases align to TRBD1. Germline lookup yields CDR1 MNHNS and CDR2 SASEGT. V lost 0 bases to trimming and J lost 4 bases; unmatched junction nucleotides: 4. The CDR3 length is 15 residues. In DNA, the CDR3 is TGTGCCAGCAGTGAAGCGACAACAGGGGGCTATGGCTACACCTTC. Translated: CASSEATTGGYGYTF.

The chain uses TRBV20-1 and TRBJ2-1; 9 bases are shared with TRBD2. Trimming cost V 4 bases and J 4 bases; bases outside gene matches: 11. The germline V gene encodes CDR1 DFQATT and CDR2 SNEGSKA (reference sequence). The CDR3 has 16 amino acids. The CDR3: CSAIFRLAERYNEQFF. The CDR3, as DNA: TGCAGTGCTATATTCCGACTAGCGGAAAGGTACAATGAGCAGTTCTTC.

The chain uses TRBV15 and TRBJ2-2; D perhaps matches TRBD2 (5 bases). The V end lost 5 bases, the J end lost 5 bases, and 9 bases lay between the germline ends. CDR3 length: 13 residues. Germline V gene sequence: CDR1 LNHNV, CDR2 YYDKDF (reference sequence). The CDR3 DNA reads TGTGCCACCAGCGGGAGTAGGACCGGGGAGCTGTTTTTT. It is translated as CATSGSRTGELFF.

This clonotype was recorded many times. The chain combines TRBV4-1 with TRBJ1-5; D is uncertain. The CDR3 consists of 14 residues. V lost 4 bases and J lost 2, with 9 bases in between. CDR1 is MGHRA and CDR2 is YSYEKL in the germline V gene. In DNA form, the CDR3 reads TGCGCCAGCAGCCGCGTGGGTGGCAATCAGCCCCAGCATTTT. Protein sequence: CASSRVGGNQPQHF.

The J gene is TRBJ2-2, the V gene TRBV7-9; 8 bases agree with TRBD2. Germline assignment: CDR1 SEHNR and CDR2 FQNEAQ (reference sequence). The CDR3 totals 17 residues. V lost 5 bases, J lost 4 bases, and 12 bases stayed unmatched. The CDR3 region is CASSTLIAGSTTGELFF. The DNA for the CDR3 is TGTGCCAGCAGCACGCTTATAGCGGGATCCACCACCGGGGAGCTGTTTTTT.

The genes are TRBV6-1 and TRBJ2-3; either TRBD1 or TRBD2 may fit D (7 bases each). Germline CDR1 reads MNHNS; CDR2 reads SASEGT. V was shortened by 9 bases and J by 3 bases, with 16 bases between the two germline ends. The CDR3 is made up of 14 amino acids. The CDR3, as DNA: TGTGCCAGGCTTAGGCAGGGGGGGACAGATACGCAGTATTTT. It encodes CARLRQGGTDTQYF.

In this sample, this clonotype turned up a few times. V usage is TRBV6-2 or TRBV6-3 and J usage is TRBJ2-3; D is unresolved. V shed 5 bases and J shed 6 bases, with 15 bases lying between them. Germline lookup yields CDR1 MNHEY and CDR2 SVGEGT. This CDR3 comprises 14 residues. In DNA form, the CDR3 reads TGTGCCAGCAGTCGCCCCCCGAGAGCGGATACGCAGTATTTT. It specifies CASSRPPRADTQYF.

The chain is built from TRBV5-1 and TRBJ2-1; 7 bases fit TRBD1. There are 14 residues in the CDR3. Trimming at V came to 1 base and at J to 11 bases, leaving 9 bases not matched to a gene. The germline V gene has CDR1 SGHRS and CDR2 YFSETQ. CDR3 sequence: CASSLFNRDSKQFF. Written as DNA, the CDR3 is TGCGCCAGCAGCTTGTTTAACAGGGACAGCAAGCAGTTCTTC.

This clonotype has at least ten counts. V is TRBV7-2 and J is TRBJ1-1, with a possible D match to TRBD1 (5 bases). V dropped 3 bases and J dropped 3 bases, with 11 bases sitting between them. The CDR3 totals 14 residues. CDR1 and CDR2 from the germline V gene are SGHTA and FQGNSA. Here the CDR3 reads CASSFSRGDTEAFF. CDR3 nucleotide sequence: TGTGCCAGCAGCTTCTCTCGGGGCGACACTGAAGCTTTCTTT.

The chain has TRBV11-1 and TRBJ1-5; D is undetermined. Germline V gene lookup returns CDR1 SGHAT and CDR2 FQDESV (reference sequence). V gave up 3 bases and J gave up 7 bases, with 10 bases separating them. The CDR3 loop spans 13 amino acids. In DNA, the CDR3 is TGTGCCAGCAGCTTGACCAGTAAGCAGCCCCAGCATTTT. This translates into CASSLTSKQPQHF.

The chain has TRBV6-2 or TRBV6-3 and TRBJ1-2, with 8 bases lining up with TRBD1. The germline V gene encodes CDR1 MNHEY and CDR2 SVGEGT. The CDR3 runs to 15 residues. V shed 6 bases, J shed 0 bases, and the junction held 6 bases outside the gene matches. Here the CDR3 DNA reads TGTGCCAGCAGCTCCGGACAGGGCGCTAACTATGGCTACACCTTC. Its translation is CASSSGQGANYGYTF.